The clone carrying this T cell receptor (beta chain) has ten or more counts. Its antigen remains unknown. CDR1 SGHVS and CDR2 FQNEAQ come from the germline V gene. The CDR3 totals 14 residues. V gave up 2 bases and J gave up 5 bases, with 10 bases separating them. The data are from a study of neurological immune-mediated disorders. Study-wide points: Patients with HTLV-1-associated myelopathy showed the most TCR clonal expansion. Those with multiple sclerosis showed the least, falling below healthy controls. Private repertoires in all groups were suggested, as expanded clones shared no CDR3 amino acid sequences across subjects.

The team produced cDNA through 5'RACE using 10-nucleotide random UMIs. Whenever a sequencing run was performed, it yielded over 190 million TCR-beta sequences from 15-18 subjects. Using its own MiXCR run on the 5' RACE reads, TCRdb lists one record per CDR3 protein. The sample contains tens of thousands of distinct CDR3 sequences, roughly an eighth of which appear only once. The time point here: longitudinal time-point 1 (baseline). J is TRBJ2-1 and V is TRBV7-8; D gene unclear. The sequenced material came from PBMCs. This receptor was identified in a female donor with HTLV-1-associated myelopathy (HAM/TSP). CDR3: CASSLTPTNNEQFF. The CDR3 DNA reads TGTGCCAGCAGCTTAACACCCACCAACAATGAGCAGTTCTTC.